This is a list of T cell receptor beta chains from one sample in a study of blood T cell repertoires in COVID-19. Repertoires were generated with immunoSEQ multiplex PCR, while TCRdb's copy carries only in-frame clones and drops some. Of about 420,000 clones listed, about 90% were seen once; the top ten hold 0.8% to 1%. The source material was peripheral blood. Every receptor here comes from a man younger than 35 with COVID-19, enrolled during active disease. The CDR3 runs from the conserved cysteine through the conserved F or W. D genes are given only for firm matches. Only some rows state a clone size, as once, few, many or a class for expanded clones.

d_call	v_call	j_call	clone_size	cdr3_nt	cdr3_aa
TRBD1	TRBV2	TRBJ1-2	once	TGTGCCAGCAGAGATACAGGGGGCGTGGGCTACACCTTC	CASRDTGGVGYTF
TRBD1	TRBV7-9	TRBJ2-5	.	TGTGCCAGCAGCTTAGAAGCGGACAGGGCGGCGTCTCGGTACTTC	CASSLEADRAASRYF
TRBD2	TRBV29-1	TRBJ2-7	.	TGCAGCGTTGAAGGACTAGCGGGGTCCTACGAGCAGTACTTC	CSVEGLAGSYEQYF
.	TRBV6-6	TRBJ2-3	.	TGTGCCAGCTCCGGGACTGGCGCAGATACGCAGTATTTT	CASSGTGADTQYF
TRBD2	TRBV27	TRBJ2-7	.	TGTGCCAGCAGCCTGGGACTATTCTCCTACGAGCAGTACTTC	CASSLGLFSYEQYF
.	TRBV5-1	TRBJ2-7	.	TGCGCCAGCAGCTTAGGTGATCTCCAGGGGGAGCAGTACTTC	CASSLGDLQGEQYF
TRBD1	TRBV19	TRBJ1-1	.	TGTGCCAGTAGTATTTGGGACAGGGCCAACACTGAAGCTTTCTTT	CASSIWDRANTEAFF
TRBD2	TRBV2	TRBJ2-2	.	TGTGCCAGCAGTGAATATCGGGGGGGACTTGGGAACACCGGGGAGCTGTTTTTT	CASSEYRGGLGNTGELFF
.	TRBV6-1	TRBJ2-1	.	TGTGCCAGCAGTGAAGCGAGGAGGGCGCGCTCCTACAATGAGCAGTTCTTC	CASSEARRARSYNEQFF
TRBD1	TRBV5-6	TRBJ1-1	once	TGTGCCAGCAGCTTGGTACAGGGGACCACTGAAGCTTTCTTT	CASSLVQGTTEAFF
.	TRBV4-1	TRBJ1-6	.	TGCGCCAGCAGCCAGGGAGGGCGCGTGGGAAATTCACCCCTCCACTTT	CASSQGGRVGNSPLHF
TRBD2	TRBV5-1	TRBJ2-7	.	TGCGCCAGCAGCTTGGGGACTAGCGGGAACGCCTACGAGCAGTACTTC	CASSLGTSGNAYEQYF
TRBD2	TRBV27	TRBJ2-1	.	TGTGCCAGCAGTCGGCGGGGGGGCAGGGATGAGCAGTTCTTC	CASSRRGGRDEQFF
.	TRBV6-5	TRBJ1-2	once	TGTGCCAGCAGTTACTCGACAGGACGCTATGGCTACACCTTC	CASSYSTGRYGYTF
.	TRBV5-1	TRBJ2-3	.	TGCGCCAGCGGAGCGGTCTTTGGCACAGATACGCAGTATTTT	CASGAVFGTDTQYF
TRBD2	TRBV12-5	TRBJ2-3	.	TGTGCTAGTGGTCCCAGGCTAGCGGGGGGGAACACAGATACGCAGTATTTT	CASGPRLAGGNTDTQYF
.	TRBV19	TRBJ1-1	.	TGTGCCAGTAGCCCAGGTCACGGGGGATGGAACACTGAAGCTTTCTTT	CASSPGHGGWNTEAFF
TRBD2	TRBV5-1	TRBJ2-1	.	TGCGCCAGCAGCTTTCTAGCGGGAGACGAGCAGTTCTTC	CASSFLAGDEQFF
.	TRBV19	TRBJ2-7	.	TGTGCCAGTAGTTCCCCCTCCCAGGGGAGCTCCTACGAGCAGTACTTC	CASSSPSQGSSYEQYF
.	TRBV12-3/TRBV12-4	TRBJ2-7	.	TGTGCCAGCAGCTACGACAACTACGAGCAGTACTTC	CASSYDNYEQYF
.	TRBV4-1	TRBJ2-4	.	TGCGCCAGCAGCCAAGTCGTGAGAGGATCCAAAAACATTCAGTACTTC	CASSQVVRGSKNIQYF
.	TRBV12-5	TRBJ1-2	.	TGTGCTAGTGGTCCGAGCAGGACAGTCTATGGCTACACCTTC	CASGPSRTVYGYTF
TRBD1	TRBV6-9	TRBJ2-2	.	TGTGCCAGCAGTTTTCCTTCCCCGGGACAGGGGACCCTAAGGGGCACCGGGGAGCTGTTTTTT	CASSFPSPGQGTLRGTGELFF
TRBD2	TRBV9	TRBJ2-1	.	TGTGCCAGCAGCCCTGGGACTAGCGGGGCCCAAAGCTCCTACAATGAGCAGTTCTTC	CASSPGTSGAQSSYNEQFF
TRBD1	TRBV29-1	TRBJ2-7	once	TGCAGCGTGGGACAGAGCTCCTACGAGCAGTACTTC	CSVGQSSYEQYF
TRBD1	TRBV6-5	TRBJ2-7	.	TGTGCCAGCAGTTCGTCCGGGACAGGGCGGGACGAGCAGTACTTC	CASSSSGTGRDEQYF
TRBD1	TRBV12-5	TRBJ1-6	.	TGTGCTAGTGGTGGACAGGTCAATTCACCCCTCCACTTT	CASGGQVNSPLHF
.	TRBV3-1/TRBV3-2	TRBJ2-7	.	TGTGCCAGCAGCCTCGACAGGAACTACTACGAGCAGTACTTC	CASSLDRNYYEQYF
TRBD2	TRBV24-1	TRBJ2-2	.	TGTGCCACCAGTGATCGGACTAGCGGGGGCGCCGGGGAGCTGTTTTTT	CATSDRTSGGAGELFF
.	TRBV4-2	TRBJ1-1	.	TGTGCCAGCAGCCTCCAGAACAGTGGCACTGAAGCTTTCTTT	CASSLQNSGTEAFF
.	TRBV5-1	TRBJ2-5	.	TGCGCCAGCAGCTACCAGGGAGAGACCCAGTACTTC	CASSYQGETQYF
.	TRBV6-6	TRBJ1-5	.	TGTGCCAGCAGTTACGGCGGGACTTATAGCAATCAGCCCCAGCATTTT	CASSYGGTYSNQPQHF
TRBD1	TRBV27	TRBJ1-1	.	TGTGCCAGCAGGGACAGGGCCCGGGGCACTGAAGCTTTCTTT	CASRDRARGTEAFF
TRBD1	TRBV5-4	TRBJ1-6	.	TGTGCCAGCTCCGGGACAGGGGGGTCACCCCTCCACTTT	CASSGTGGSPLHF
.	TRBV15	TRBJ2-7	.	TGTGCCACCAGCAGAGATGACAGTTCGGTGGGGGAGCAGTACTTC	CATSRDDSSVGEQYF
.	TRBV15	TRBJ2-5	once	TGTGCCACCAGCAGAGATGGTTCCAGTGGGCTATGGTACTTC	CATSRDGSSGLWYF
TRBD2	TRBV19	TRBJ2-1	once	TGTGCCAGTAGTATTTTAGCGGGAGGGTTCTATGAGCAGTTCTTC	CASSILAGGFYEQFF
TRBD2	TRBV7-8	TRBJ2-1	.	TGTGCCAGCAGCAAAGGACTAGCGGGCGAAACCCCGAAGCAGTTCTTC	CASSKGLAGETPKQFF
TRBD1	TRBV19	TRBJ1-2	.	TGTGCCAGTAAAGACAAGGGACAGAACTATGGCTACACCTTC	CASKDKGQNYGYTF
TRBD2	TRBV19	TRBJ2-1	.	TGTGCCAGTAGTATAAGGGCCGCTAGCGGGGGGGCCAATGAGCAGTTCTTC	CASSIRAASGGANEQFF
.	TRBV28	TRBJ2-7	.	TGTGCCAGCAGTTTATCTAGCGAGAAGGGGCAGTACTTC	CASSLSSEKGQYF
TRBD1	TRBV7-8	TRBJ2-5	.	TGTGCCAGCAGCAAGACAGGGTCCCTGACGGAGACCCAGTACTTC	CASSKTGSLTETQYF
.	TRBV30	TRBJ1-5	.	TGTGCCTGGAGTGATGCAGGGTCTAATCAGCCCCAGCATTTT	CAWSDAGSNQPQHF